The 27 T cell receptor beta chains listed next were all sequenced from one sample in a study of preoperative IRX-2 immunotherapy in early breast cancer. Regarding treatment: preoperative locoregional IRX-2 cytokine immunotherapy. Some clones are missing from TCRdb's copy, which holds only in-frame ones; the method was immunoSEQ multiplex PCR. The profile shows about 11,000 clones, around 75% of them singletons. The specimen comprised lymph node tissue, sampled before IRX-2 immunotherapy. The receptors shown here come from a human donor with breast cancer.

The gene calls are TRBV28 and TRBJ2-7, with 7 bases fitting TRBD1. Losses at the gene ends were 2 bases for V and 4 bases for J; bases not matched to a gene: 5. Germline V CDR1 and CDR2: MDHEN, SYDVKM. The CDR3 consists of 14 residues. The CDR3 loop reads CASSLTGQPYEQYF. The DNA of the CDR3 is TGTGCCAGCAGTTTAACGGGACAGCCGTACGAGCAGTACTTC.

The V gene is TRBV11-3, the J gene TRBJ2-1, with 10 bases identical to TRBD2. V lost 1 base to trimming and J lost 0 bases; unmatched junction nucleotides: 3. The germline V gene encodes CDR1 SGHNT and CDR2 YENEEA. The CDR3 runs to 17 residues. CDR3 protein: CASSLGVAGGSYNEQFF. In nucleotides, the CDR3 is TGTGCCAGCAGCTTAGGGGTAGCGGGAGGCTCCTACAATGAGCAGTTCTTC.

This clone has just a few counts. The chain employs TRBV6-8 and TRBJ1-3; tentative D call: TRBD1 (5 bases). The CDR3 sequence is 12 residues long. V lost 11 bases and J 2 bases, leaving 10 bases between the germline ends. Per the germline V gene, CDR1 is MNHGY and CDR2 is SAAAGT. In DNA form, the CDR3 reads TGTGCCGCGGAGGGGACTGGAAACACCATATATTTT. Amino acids: CAAEGTGNTIYF.

The chain recombines TRBV10-2 with TRBJ1-2; D is uncertain. The V end was cut by 1 base, the J end by 2 bases, with 8 bases between. Germline CDR1 reads WSHSY; CDR2 reads SAAADI. This CDR3 region has 14 residues. Here the CDR3 DNA reads TGCGCCAGCAGTGAGTTCAGAAACAACTATGGCTACACCTTC. Encoded protein: CASSEFRNNYGYTF.

The V gene is TRBV12-1, the J gene TRBJ1-5. TRBV12-1 is a pseudogene locus. CDR3 length: 14 residues. Here the CDR3 reads CASTIGIAAQPQHF. The CDR3 nucleotides are TGTGCCAGCACCATAGGGATCGCGGCTCAGCCCCAGCATTTT.

The gene calls are TRBV19 and TRBJ1-1; the match to TRBD1 covers 8 bases. The CDR3 has 15 amino acids. In germline, CDR1 is LNHDA, CDR2 SQIVND (reference sequence). J lost 4 bases, V lost 5 bases, and 9 bases had no gene match. CDR3 sequence: CASSAQGAGITEAFF. The DNA for the CDR3 is TGTGCCAGTAGTGCCCAGGGGGCAGGTATCACTGAAGCTTTCTTT. The whole variable domain, filled in from reference TRBV19 and TRBJ1-1, reads DGGITQSPKYLFRKEGQNVTLSCEQNLNHDAMYWYRQDPGQGLRLIYYSQIVNDFQKGDIAEGYSVSREKKESFPLTVTSAQKNPTAFYLCASSAQGAGITEAFFGQGTRLTVV.

The J gene is TRBJ1-4, the V gene TRBV6-8; TRBD1 agrees at 8 bases. V was clipped by 4 bases and J by 8 bases; unmatched bases: 12. The CDR3 runs 16 residues. The germline V gene encodes CDR1 MNHGY and CDR2 SAAAGT. The chain's CDR3 is CASSFSPDRVGEKLFF. In DNA form, the CDR3 reads TGTGCCAGCAGTTTCTCCCCGGACAGGGTGGGAGAAAAACTGTTTTTT.

In DNA form, the CDR3 reads TGTGCCAGCAGCTTACCCGACAGGGAACGGCAGTACTTC. Translating gives CASSLPDRERQYF. This sequence joins TRBV7-2 and TRBJ2-7; TRBD1 aligns across 7 bases. CDR1 is SGHTA and CDR2 is FQGNSA in the germline V gene. V lost 2 bases to trimming and J lost 9 bases; unmatched junction nucleotides: 7. The CDR3 totals 13 residues.

The chain uses TRBV18 and TRBJ2-7; no firm D call. Trimming cost V 3 bases and J 2 bases, with 14 bases left between them. Per germline, CDR1 KGHSH and CDR2 LQKENI. CDR3 size: 15 residues. The CDR3 loop is CASSPSRTGPYEQYF. CDR3 DNA sequence: TGTGCCAGCTCACCTTCTCGGACCGGCCCCTACGAGCAGTACTTC.

The chain carries TRBV6-8 and TRBJ2-3; 14 nucleotides line up with TRBD2. The CDR3 length is 16 residues. CDR1 is MNHGY, CDR2 SAAAGT, per germline. V shed 8 bases and J 1 base; nucleotides not matched to a gene: 5. The CDR3 bases are TGTGCCAGCGGCCTGACTAGCGGGAGGGGCACAGATACGCAGTATTTT. This gives the protein CASGLTSGRGTDTQYF.

This chain joins TRBV6-8 and TRBJ2-3; D is tentatively TRBD1 or TRBD2 (5 bases each). Between the trimmed V and J ends, which lost 8 bases and 4 bases, there was a span of 13 bases. Germline loops: CDR1 MNHGY, CDR2 SAAAGT. This CDR3 has 13 amino acids. CDR3 coding DNA: TGTGCCAGCGCCCGGGGCCCCGCAGATACGCAGTATTTT. It codes for CASARGPADTQYF.

This chain connects TRBV29-1 to TRBJ1-1, with 7 bases that match TRBD1. The CDR3 has 12 residues. The germline V gene has CDR1 SQVTM and CDR2 ANQGSEA. V lost 6 bases, J lost 1 base, and 2 bases stayed unmatched. The CDR3 nucleotides are TGCAGCGTCGGGACAGCGAACACTGAAGCTTTCTTT. Translation gives CSVGTANTEAFF.

This sequence joins TRBV7-8 and TRBJ2-7; D uncertain. Germline CDR1 SGHVS, CDR2 FQNEAQ. The CDR3 is 13 residues long. The ends were cut back, 6 bases at V and 0 bases at J, with 9 bases in the middle. DNA of the CDR3: TGTGCCAGCAGTTCTATAAGCTCCTACGAGCAGTACTTC. Residues: CASSSISSYEQYF. Together with reference TRBV7-8 and TRBJ2-7, the CDR3 gives the full variable domain: GAGVSQSPRYKVAKRGQDVALRCDPISGHVSLFWYQQALGQGPEFLTYFQNEAQLDKSGLPSDRFFAERPEGSVSTLKIQRTQQEDSAVYLCASSSISSYEQYFGPGTRLTVT.

The chain has TRBV30 and TRBJ1-2, with TRBD1 as a possible D gene (6 bases). The length of the CDR3 is 12 residues. Per germline, CDR1 GTSNPN and CDR2 SVGIG (reference sequence). V gave up 4 bases and J gave up 5 bases, with 11 bases separating them. CDR3 amino acids: CAWTGDTYGYTF. The CDR3 bases are TGTGCCTGGACTGGGGACACATATGGCTACACCTTC.

This sequence joins TRBV19 and TRBJ1-5; D remains unclear. The germline V gene encodes CDR1 LNHDA and CDR2 SQIVND (reference sequence). CDR3 length equals 15 residues. V was shortened by 1 base and J by 0 bases, with 7 bases between the two germline ends. CDR3 amino acids: CASSIGGYSNQPQHF. The CDR3 DNA follows: TGTGCCAGTAGTATAGGCGGCTATAGCAATCAGCCCCAGCATTTT.

V is TRBV7-1 and J is TRBJ2-3, with D possibly TRBD2 on 6 matching bases. TRBV7-1 has ORF status, its function being uncertain. Trimming stripped 4 bases from V and 6 bases from J, with 20 bases between. This CDR3 has 16 amino acids. The CDR3 loop is CASSLAGRPQQDTQYF. Written as DNA, the CDR3 is TGTGCCAGCAGCTTGGCCGGGAGACCCCAGCAGGATACGCAGTATTTT.

For this clone: At one boundary the junction diverges from the germline segment, which might be a read error. This chain links TRBV6-8 with TRBJ2-3; D tentatively fits TRBD1 or TRBD2 (5 bases each). The CDR3 has 14 residues. From germline, CDR1 is MNHGY and CDR2 SAAAGT. CDR3 in amino acids: CAISAGDPSDTQYF. Here the CDR3 DNA reads TGTGCCATCAGTGCTGGGGACCCCTCAGATACGCAGTATTTT.

V and J are TRBV28 and TRBJ1-3; D remains unclear. CDR1 MDHEN and CDR2 SYDVKM come from the germline V gene. The CDR3 length is 15 residues. Trimming left V 1 base short and J 1 base short, with 8 bases between. The CDR3 region has the DNA TGTGCCAGCAGTTTATTAAGGACTTCTGGAAACACCATATATTTT. Translation: CASSLLRTSGNTIYF.

V is TRBV19 and J is TRBJ2-5, with 7 bases aligning to TRBD1. From germline, CDR1 is LNHDA and CDR2 SQIVND (reference sequence). V was pared by 5 bases and J by 2 bases, with 2 bases of the junction left unmatched. The CDR3 is 13 amino acids. The CDR3 DNA reads TGTGCCAGTAGTCCGGGACAGCAAGAGACCCAGTACTTC. Protein: CASSPGQQETQYF.

The rearrangement links TRBV7-8 to TRBJ2-5, with a possible D match to TRBD1 (6 bases). Germline lookup yields CDR1 SGHVS and CDR2 FQNEAQ. The CDR3 totals 13 residues. V was trimmed by 4 bases and J by 2 bases, leaving 8 bases between them. CDR3 in amino acids: CASSSTGQETQYF. For the CDR3, the DNA is TGTGCCAGCAGCTCGACAGGACAAGAGACCCAGTACTTC.

V gene TRBV23-1 combines with J gene TRBJ2-7, with TRBD1 identical over 9 bases. TRBV23-1 falls under the ORF class, with uncertain function. This CDR3 region has 15 residues. Germline trimming cut 6 bases from V and 4 bases from J; bases unmatched to any gene: 10. The CDR3 sequence: CASSQAPGQGYEQYF. The CDR3 nucleotides read TGCGCCAGCAGCCAAGCTCCGGGACAGGGTTACGAGCAGTACTTC.

This clone has just a few counts. The genes are TRBV11-3 and TRBJ2-2, with TRBD2 matching over 12 bases. Germline CDR1 SGHNT, CDR2 YENEEA. V lost 3 bases and J lost 5; bases outside the gene matches: 1. The CDR3 is 15 residues long. The CDR3 is CASSLGLAGTGELFF. CDR3 coding DNA: TGTGCCAGCAGCTTGGGACTAGCGGGTACCGGGGAGCTGTTTTTT. Together with reference TRBV11-3 and TRBJ2-2, the CDR3 gives the full variable domain: EAGVVQSPRYKIIEKKQPVAFWCNPISGHNTLYWYLQNLGQGPELLIRYENEEAVDDSQLPKDRFSAERLKGVDSTLKIQPAELGDSAVYLCASSLGLAGTGELFFGEGSRLTVL.

The J gene is TRBJ2-3, the V gene TRBV11-3; D gene ambiguous. This CDR3 has 14 residues. V dropped 5 bases and J dropped 1 base, with 10 bases sitting between them. Looked up from germline, CDR1 is SGHNT and CDR2 is YENEEA. CDR3 in DNA: TGTGCCAGCAGCCCACAGTACGGCACAGATACGCAGTATTTT. Translated, it gives CASSPQYGTDTQYF.

J is TRBJ2-5 and V is TRBV28; no firm D call. Germline CDR1 reads MDHEN; CDR2 reads SYDVKM. Trimming removed 7 bases from V and 1 base from J, with 13 bases in between. CDR3 length: 14 amino acids. The CDR3 DNA follows: TGTGCCAGCACCTCTTGGGCAAGCCAAGAGACCCAGTACTTC. Its translation is CASTSWASQETQYF.

The rearrangement links TRBV25-1 to TRBJ1-5; D unclear. The CDR3 extends over 12 amino acids. Germline CDR1 reads MGHDK; CDR2 reads SYGVNS. Trimming took off 5 bases at V and 3 bases at J, with 5 bases between the two ends. CDR3 nucleotides: TGTGCCAGCAGTTTAGTCAATCAGCCCCAGCATTTT. As protein: CASSLVNQPQHF.

J is TRBJ1-1 and V is TRBV28; D is possibly TRBD1 (5 bases). Germline V CDR1 and CDR2: MDHEN, SYDVKM. V was cut by 5 bases and J by 5 bases, with 12 bases left in between. The CDR3 runs to 13 residues. This CDR3 reads CASSPWEGTEAFF. The CDR3 DNA is TGTGCCAGCAGTCCTTGGGAGGGGACTGAAGCTTTCTTT.

The chain employs TRBV6-8 and TRBJ2-7; maybe TRBD2 (5 bases). Germline assignment: CDR1 MNHGY and CDR2 SAAAGT. V dropped 7 bases and J dropped 2 bases, with 12 bases sitting between them. The CDR3 contains 13 residues. As DNA, the CDR3 is TGTGCCAGCACCAGGACTGTTCCCTACGAGCAGTACTTC. This codes for CASTRTVPYEQYF.